This T cell receptor beta chain derives from a study of Graves' ophthalmopathy and Graves' hyperthyroidism. Germline V gene data show CDR1 as SQVTM and CDR2 as ANQGSEA. V was pared by 6 bases and J by 5 bases, with 11 bases of the junction left unmatched. CDR3 length: 15 amino acids. The sequenced template was RNA, covering the TCR beta CDR3 region. First-round RT-PCR with HTBI primers preceded a second-round multiplex PCR. From the multiplex PCR reads, TCRdb called clonotypes with MiXCR, one entry per CDR3 protein. Of about 700,000 distinct CDR3 sequences in the sample, just over 40% were seen once. This clonotype has at least ten counts.

This sequence joins TRBV29-1 and TRBJ2-7, with 12 positions matching TRBD2. Sequencing was carried out using peripheral blood. This receptor was identified in an adult man with Graves' ophthalmopathy. CDR3: CSVAFRLAGENEQYF. CDR3 nucleotides: TGCAGCGTCGCCTTCAGACTAGCGGGAGAAAACGAGCAGTACTTC.